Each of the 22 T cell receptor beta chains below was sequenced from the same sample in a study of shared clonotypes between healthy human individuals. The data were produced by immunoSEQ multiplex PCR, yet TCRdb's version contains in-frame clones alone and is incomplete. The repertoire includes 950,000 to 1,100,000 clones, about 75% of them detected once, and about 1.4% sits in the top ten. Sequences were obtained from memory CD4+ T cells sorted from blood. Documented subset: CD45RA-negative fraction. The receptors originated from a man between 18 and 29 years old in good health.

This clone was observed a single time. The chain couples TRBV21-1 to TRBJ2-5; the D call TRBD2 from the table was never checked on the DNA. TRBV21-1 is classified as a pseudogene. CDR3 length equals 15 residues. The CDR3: CASSKSLRGGETQYF. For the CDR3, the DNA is TGTGCCAGCAGCAAATCTCTCAGGGGAGGGGAGACCCAGTACTTC.

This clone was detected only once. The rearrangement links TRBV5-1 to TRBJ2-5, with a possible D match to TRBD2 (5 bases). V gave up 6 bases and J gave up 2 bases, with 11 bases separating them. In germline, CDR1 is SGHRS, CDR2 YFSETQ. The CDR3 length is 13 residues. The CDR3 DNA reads TGCGCCAGCAACAATGGGAGACAAGAGACCCAGTACTTC. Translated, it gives CASNNGRQETQYF. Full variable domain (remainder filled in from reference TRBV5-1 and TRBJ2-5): KAGVTQTPRYLIKTRGQQVTLSCSPISGHRSVSWYQQTPGQGLQFLFEYFSETQRNKGNFPGRFSGRQFSNSRSEMNVSTLELGDSALYLCASNNGRQETQYFGPGTRLLVL.

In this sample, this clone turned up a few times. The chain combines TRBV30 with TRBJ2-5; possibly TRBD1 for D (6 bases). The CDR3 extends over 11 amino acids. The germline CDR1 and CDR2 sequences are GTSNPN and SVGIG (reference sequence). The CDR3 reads CAGAAQETQYF. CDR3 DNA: TGTGCGGGGGCAGCCCAAGAGACCCAGTACTTC. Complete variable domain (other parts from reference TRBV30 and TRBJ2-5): SQTIHQWPATLVQPVGSPLSLECTVEGTSNPNLYWYRQAAGRGLQLLFYSVGIGQISSEVPQNLSASRPQDRQFILSSKKLLLSDSGFYLCAGAAQETQYFGPGTRLLVL.

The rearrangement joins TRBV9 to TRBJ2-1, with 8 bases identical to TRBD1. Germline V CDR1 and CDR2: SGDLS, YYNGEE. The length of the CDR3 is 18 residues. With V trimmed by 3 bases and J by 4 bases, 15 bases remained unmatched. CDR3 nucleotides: TGTGCCAGCAGCGCGGCCCGGGTTGGGACAGGCCCATACAATGAGCAGTTCTTC. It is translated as CASSAARVGTGPYNEQFF.

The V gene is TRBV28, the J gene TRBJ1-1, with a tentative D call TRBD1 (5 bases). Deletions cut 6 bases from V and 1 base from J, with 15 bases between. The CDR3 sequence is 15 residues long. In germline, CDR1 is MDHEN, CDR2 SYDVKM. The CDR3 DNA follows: TGTGCCAGCAGCCCCGGGGGGGGAAAGAACACTGAAGCTTTCTTT. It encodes CASSPGGGKNTEAFF.

As DNA, the CDR3 is TGCGCCAGCAGCACAGACAGGGGTGGTGAAGCTTTCTTT. Amino acids: CASSTDRGGEAFF. This chain joins TRBV5-1 and TRBJ1-1; 8 positions match TRBD1. The CDR3 totals 13 residues. Germline V gives CDR1 SGHRS, CDR2 YFSETQ. J lost 7 bases, V lost 4 bases, and 6 bases had no gene match.

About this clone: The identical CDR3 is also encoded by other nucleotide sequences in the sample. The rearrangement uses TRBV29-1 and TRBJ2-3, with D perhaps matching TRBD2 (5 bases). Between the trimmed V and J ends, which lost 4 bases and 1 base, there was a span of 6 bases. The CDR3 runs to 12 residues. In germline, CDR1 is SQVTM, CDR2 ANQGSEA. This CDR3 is CSVVRGTDTQYF. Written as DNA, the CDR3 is TGCAGCGTTGTGCGGGGCACAGATACGCAGTATTTT.

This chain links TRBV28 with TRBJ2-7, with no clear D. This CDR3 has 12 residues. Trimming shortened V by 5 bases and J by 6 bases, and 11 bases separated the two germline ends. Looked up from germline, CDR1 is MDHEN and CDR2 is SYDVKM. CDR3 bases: TGTGCCAGCAGTCCCGACAAAATCGAGCAGTACTTC. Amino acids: CASSPDKIEQYF.

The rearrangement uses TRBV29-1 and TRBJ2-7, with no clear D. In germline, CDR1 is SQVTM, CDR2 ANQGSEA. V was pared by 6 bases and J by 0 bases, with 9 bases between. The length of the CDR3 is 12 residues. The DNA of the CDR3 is TGCAGCGTAGTACAGAGCTCCTACGAGCAGTACTTC. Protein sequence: CSVVQSSYEQYF.

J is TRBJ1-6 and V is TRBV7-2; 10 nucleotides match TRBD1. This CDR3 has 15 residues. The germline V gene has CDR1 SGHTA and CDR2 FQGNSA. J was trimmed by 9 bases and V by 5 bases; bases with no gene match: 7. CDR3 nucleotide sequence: TGTGCCAGCAGCCCGGACAGGGGGTGGGTTTCACCCCTCCACTTT. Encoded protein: CASSPDRGWVSPLHF.

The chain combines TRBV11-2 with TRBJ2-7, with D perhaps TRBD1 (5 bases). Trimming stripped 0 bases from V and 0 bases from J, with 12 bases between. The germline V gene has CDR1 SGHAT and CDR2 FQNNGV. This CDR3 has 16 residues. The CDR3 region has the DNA TGTGCCAGCAGCTTAGAAGCCTCAAGGGGCTCCTACGAGCAGTACTTC. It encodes CASSLEASRGSYEQYF. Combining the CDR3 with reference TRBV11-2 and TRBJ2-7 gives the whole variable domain EAGVAQSPRYKIIEKRQSVAFWCNPISGHATLYWYQQILGQGPKLLIQFQNNGVVDDSQLPKDRFSAERLKGVDSTLKIQPAKLEDSAVYLCASSLEASRGSYEQYFGPGTRLTVT.

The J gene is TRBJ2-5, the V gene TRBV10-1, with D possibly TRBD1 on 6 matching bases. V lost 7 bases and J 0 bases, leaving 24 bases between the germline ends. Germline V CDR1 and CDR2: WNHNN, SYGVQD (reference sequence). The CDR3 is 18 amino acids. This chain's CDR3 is CASTSKPTGNQYQETQYF. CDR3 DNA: TGCGCCAGCACCTCAAAACCTACAGGGAACCAGTACCAAGAGACCCAGTACTTC.

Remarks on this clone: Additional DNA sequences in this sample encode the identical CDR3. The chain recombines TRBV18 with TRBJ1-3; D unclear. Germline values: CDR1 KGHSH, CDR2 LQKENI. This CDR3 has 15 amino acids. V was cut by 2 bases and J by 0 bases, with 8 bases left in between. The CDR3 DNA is TGTGCCAGCTCACCATCCGGGAGCTCTGGAAACACCATATATTTT. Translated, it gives CASSPSGSSGNTIYF. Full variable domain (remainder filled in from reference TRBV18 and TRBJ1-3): NAGVMQNPRHLVRRRGQEARLRCSPMKGHSHVYWYRQLPEEGLKFMVYLQKENIIDESGMPKERFSAEFPKEGPSILRIQQVVRGDSAAYFCASSPSGSSGNTIYFGEGSWLTVV.

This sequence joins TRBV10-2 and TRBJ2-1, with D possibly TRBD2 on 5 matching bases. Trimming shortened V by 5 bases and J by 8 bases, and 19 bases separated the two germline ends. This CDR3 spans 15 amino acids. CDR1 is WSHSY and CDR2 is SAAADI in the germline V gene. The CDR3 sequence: CASSLDYSAWDEQFF. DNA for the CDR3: TGCGCCAGCAGTCTTGACTACTCTGCCTGGGATGAGCAGTTCTTC.

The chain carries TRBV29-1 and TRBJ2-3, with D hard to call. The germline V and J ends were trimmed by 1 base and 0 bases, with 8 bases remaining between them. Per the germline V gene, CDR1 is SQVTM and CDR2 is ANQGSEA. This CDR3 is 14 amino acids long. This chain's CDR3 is CSVEGLRSTDTQYF. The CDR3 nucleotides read TGCAGCGTTGAAGGGCTGAGGAGCACAGATACGCAGTATTTT.

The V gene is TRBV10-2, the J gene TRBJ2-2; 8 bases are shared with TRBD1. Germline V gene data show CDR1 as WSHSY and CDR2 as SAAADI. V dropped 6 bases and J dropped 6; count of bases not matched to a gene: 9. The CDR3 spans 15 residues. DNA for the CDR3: TGCGCCAGCAGAGACCTCCTCAGGGGGCCCGGGGAGCTGTTTTTT. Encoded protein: CASRDLLRGPGELFF.

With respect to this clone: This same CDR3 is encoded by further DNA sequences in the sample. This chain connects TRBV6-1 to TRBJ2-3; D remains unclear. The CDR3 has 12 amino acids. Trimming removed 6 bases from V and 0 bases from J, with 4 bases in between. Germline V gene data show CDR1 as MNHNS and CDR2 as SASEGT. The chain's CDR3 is CASRDSTDTQYF. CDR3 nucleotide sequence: TGTGCCAGCAGGGATAGCACAGATACGCAGTATTTT.

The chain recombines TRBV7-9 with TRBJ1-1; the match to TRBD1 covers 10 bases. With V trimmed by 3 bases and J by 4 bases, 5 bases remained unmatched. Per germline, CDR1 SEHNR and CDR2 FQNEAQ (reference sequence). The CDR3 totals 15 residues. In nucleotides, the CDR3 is TGTGCCAGCAGCTTTCGGACAGGGGGTCCCACTGAAGCTTTCTTT. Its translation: CASSFRTGGPTEAFF.

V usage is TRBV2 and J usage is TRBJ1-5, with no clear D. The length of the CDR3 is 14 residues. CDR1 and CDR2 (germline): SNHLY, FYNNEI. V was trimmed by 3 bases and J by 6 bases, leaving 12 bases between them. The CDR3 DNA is TGTGCCAGCAGTGAGACGGTTGTGAGTCAGCCCCAGCATTTT. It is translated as CASSETVVSQPQHF.

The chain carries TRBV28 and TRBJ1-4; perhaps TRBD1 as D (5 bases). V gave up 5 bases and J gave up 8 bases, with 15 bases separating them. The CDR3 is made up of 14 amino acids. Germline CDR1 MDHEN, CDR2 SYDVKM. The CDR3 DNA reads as TGTGCCAGCAGTGCACCCCACGGGGGGGAAAAACTGTTTTTT. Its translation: CASSAPHGGEKLFF.

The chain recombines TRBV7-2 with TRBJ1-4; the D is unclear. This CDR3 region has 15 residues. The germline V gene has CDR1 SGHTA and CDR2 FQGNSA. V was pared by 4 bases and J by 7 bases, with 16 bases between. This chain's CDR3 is CASSSEGPSSEKLFF. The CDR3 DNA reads TGTGCCAGCAGCTCCGAGGGCCCGTCATCTGAAAAACTGTTTTTT.

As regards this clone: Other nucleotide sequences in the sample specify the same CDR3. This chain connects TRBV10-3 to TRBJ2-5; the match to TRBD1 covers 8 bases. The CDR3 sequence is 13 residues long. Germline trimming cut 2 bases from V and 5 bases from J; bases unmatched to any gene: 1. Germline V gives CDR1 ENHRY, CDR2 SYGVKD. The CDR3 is CAISEQGAETQYF. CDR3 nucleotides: TGTGCCATCAGTGAGCAGGGGGCCGAGACCCAGTACTTC.